This T cell receptor beta chain emerged from a study of neurological immune-mediated disorders. Each TCR transcript was tagged with a 10-nucleotide random UMI during 5'RACE. Over 170 million TCR-beta sequences from 15-18 subjects came from every sequencing run. MiXCR was run by TCRdb on the 5' RACE reads, yielding one entry per CDR3 protein. The sample records some 30,000 distinct CDR3 sequences, approximately 16% being singletons. This clonotype was seen repeatedly, ten times or more. Its target is unknown. Time point here: technical triplicate 3. Libraries from sorted cells used some 1 million T cells (CD4+ or CD8+). Study-level results: None of the CDR3 amino acid sequences of expanded clones recurred across subjects, suggesting private repertoires in all groups.

The CDR3 runs 16 residues. J gave up 3 bases and V 4 bases, and 8 bases lay outside the gene matches. CDR1 and CDR2 from the germline V gene are KGHDR and SFDVKD. The material sequenced was CD4+ T cells from blood. The chain has TRBV24-1 and TRBJ2-7; TRBD1 matches 10 bases. This TCR was recovered from a female donor with HTLV-1-associated myelopathy (HAM/TSP). The CDR3 is CATSDPRTGGIYEQYF. DNA for the CDR3: TGTGCCACCAGTGACCCCAGGACAGGGGGTATCTACGAGCAGTACTTC.